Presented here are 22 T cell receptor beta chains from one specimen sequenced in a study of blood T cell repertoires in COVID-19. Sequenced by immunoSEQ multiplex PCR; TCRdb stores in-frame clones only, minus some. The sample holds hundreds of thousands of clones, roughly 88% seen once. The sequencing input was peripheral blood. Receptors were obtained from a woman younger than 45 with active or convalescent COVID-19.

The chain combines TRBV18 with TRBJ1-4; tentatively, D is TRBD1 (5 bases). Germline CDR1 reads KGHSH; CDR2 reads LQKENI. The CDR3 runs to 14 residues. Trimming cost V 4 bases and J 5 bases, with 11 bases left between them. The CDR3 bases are TGTGCCAGCTCACTATCGGGACTAAATGAAAAACTGTTTTTT. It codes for CASSLSGLNEKLFF.

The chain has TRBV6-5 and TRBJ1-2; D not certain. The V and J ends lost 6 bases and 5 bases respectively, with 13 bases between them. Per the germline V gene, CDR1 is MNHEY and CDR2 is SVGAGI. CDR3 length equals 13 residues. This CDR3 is CASRAIGGYGYTF. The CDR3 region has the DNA TGTGCCAGCAGGGCCATAGGAGGGTATGGCTACACCTTC.

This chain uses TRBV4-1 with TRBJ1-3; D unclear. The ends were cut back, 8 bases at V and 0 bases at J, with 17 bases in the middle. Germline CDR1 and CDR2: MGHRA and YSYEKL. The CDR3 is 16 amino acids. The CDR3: CASCPRLTSSGNTIYF. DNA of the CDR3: TGCGCCAGCTGCCCGCGGCTCACCAGCTCTGGAAACACCATATATTTT.

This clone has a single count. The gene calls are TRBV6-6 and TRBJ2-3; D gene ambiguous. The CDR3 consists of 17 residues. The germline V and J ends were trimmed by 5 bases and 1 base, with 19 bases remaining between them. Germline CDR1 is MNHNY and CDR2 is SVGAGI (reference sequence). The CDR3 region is CASSRQKTPDGTDTQYF. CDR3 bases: TGTGCCAGCAGTCGACAAAAGACTCCTGATGGCACAGATACGCAGTATTTT.

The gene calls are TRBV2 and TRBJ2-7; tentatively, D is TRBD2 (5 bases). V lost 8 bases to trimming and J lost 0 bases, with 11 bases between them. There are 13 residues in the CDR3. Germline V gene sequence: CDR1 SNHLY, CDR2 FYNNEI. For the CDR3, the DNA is TGTGCCAGCCTAGCCCTGAGCTCCTACGAGCAGTACTTC. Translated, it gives CASLALSSYEQYF. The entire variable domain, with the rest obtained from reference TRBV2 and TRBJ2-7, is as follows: EPEVTQTPSHQVTQMGQEVILRCVPISNHLYFYWYRQILGQKVEFLVSFYNNEISEKSEIFDDQFSVERPDGSNFTLKIRSTKLEDSAMYFCASLALSSYEQYFGPGTRLTVT.

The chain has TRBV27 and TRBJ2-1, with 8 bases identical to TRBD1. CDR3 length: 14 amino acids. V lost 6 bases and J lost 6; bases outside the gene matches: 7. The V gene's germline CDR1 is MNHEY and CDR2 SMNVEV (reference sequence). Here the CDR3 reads CASRTSGGGNEQFF. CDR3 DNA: TGTGCCAGCAGGACCTCAGGGGGCGGCAATGAGCAGTTCTTC.

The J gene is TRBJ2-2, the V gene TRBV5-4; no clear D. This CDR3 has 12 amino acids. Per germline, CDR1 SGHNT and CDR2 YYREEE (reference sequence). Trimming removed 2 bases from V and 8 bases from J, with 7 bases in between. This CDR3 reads CASSFSSGELFF. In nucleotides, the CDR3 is TGTGCCAGCAGCTTCAGTTCGGGGGAGCTGTTTTTT.

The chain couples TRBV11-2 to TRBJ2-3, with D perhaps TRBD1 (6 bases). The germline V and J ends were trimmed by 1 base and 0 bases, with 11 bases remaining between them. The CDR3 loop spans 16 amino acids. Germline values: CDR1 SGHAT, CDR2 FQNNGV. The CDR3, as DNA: TGTGCCAGCAGCTTAGGACAGGCTAGTAGCACAGATACGCAGTATTTT. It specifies CASSLGQASSTDTQYF. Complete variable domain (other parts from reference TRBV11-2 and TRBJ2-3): EAGVAQSPRYKIIEKRQSVAFWCNPISGHATLYWYQQILGQGPKLLIQFQNNGVVDDSQLPKDRFSAERLKGVDSTLKIQPAKLEDSAVYLCASSLGQASSTDTQYFGPGTRLTVL.

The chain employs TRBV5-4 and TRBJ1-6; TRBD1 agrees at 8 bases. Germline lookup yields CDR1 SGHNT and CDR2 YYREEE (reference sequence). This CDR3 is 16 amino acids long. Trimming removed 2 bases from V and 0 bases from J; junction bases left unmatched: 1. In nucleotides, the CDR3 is TGTGCCAGCAGCTTCGGACAGGGCTCCTATAATTCACCCCTCCACTTT. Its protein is CASSFGQGSYNSPLHF. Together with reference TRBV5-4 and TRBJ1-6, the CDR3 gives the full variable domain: ETGVTQSPTHLIKTRGQQVTLRCSSQSGHNTVSWYQQALGQGPQFIFQYYREEENGRGNFPPRFSGLQFPNYSSELNVNALELDDSALYLCASSFGQGSYNSPLHFGNGTRLTVT.

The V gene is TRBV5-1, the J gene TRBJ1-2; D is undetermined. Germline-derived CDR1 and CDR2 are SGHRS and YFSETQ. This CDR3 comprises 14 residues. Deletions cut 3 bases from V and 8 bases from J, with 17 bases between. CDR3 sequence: CASSSTNVRGGYTF. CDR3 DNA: TGCGCCAGCAGCTCGACAAACGTCCGGGGAGGCTACACCTTC.

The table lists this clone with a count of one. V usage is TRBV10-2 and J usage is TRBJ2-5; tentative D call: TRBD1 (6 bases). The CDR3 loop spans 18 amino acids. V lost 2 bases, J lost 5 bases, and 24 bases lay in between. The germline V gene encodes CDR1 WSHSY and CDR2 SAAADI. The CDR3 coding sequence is TGCGCCAGCAGTGAGCTCCTGCCGGGCAGGGGAAGATTGGAGACCCAGTACTTC. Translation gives CASSELLPGRGRLETQYF.

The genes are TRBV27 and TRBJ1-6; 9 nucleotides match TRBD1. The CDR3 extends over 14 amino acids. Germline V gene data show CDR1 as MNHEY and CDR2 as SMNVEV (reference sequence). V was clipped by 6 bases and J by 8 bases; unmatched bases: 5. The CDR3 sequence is CASSGTGSYSPLHF. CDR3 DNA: TGTGCCAGCAGCGGGACAGGGTCGTATTCACCCCTCCACTTT.

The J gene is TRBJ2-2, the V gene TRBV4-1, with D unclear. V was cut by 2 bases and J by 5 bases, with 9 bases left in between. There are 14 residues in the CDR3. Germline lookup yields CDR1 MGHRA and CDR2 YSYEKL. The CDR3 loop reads CASSQSPGTGELFF. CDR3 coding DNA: TGCGCCAGCAGCCAATCCCCCGGGACCGGGGAGCTGTTTTTT.

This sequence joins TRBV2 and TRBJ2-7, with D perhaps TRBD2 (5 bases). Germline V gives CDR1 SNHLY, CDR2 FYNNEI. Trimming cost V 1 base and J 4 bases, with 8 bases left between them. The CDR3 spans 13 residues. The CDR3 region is CASSEVGGYEQYF. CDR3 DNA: TGTGCCAGCAGTGAAGTTGGAGGTTACGAGCAGTACTTC.

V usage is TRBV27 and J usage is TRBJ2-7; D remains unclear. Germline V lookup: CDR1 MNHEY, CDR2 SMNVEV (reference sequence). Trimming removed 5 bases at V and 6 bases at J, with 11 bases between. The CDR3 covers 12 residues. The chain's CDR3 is CASSTLGSEQYF. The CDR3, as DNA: TGTGCCAGCAGTACCCTAGGCAGCGAGCAGTACTTC.

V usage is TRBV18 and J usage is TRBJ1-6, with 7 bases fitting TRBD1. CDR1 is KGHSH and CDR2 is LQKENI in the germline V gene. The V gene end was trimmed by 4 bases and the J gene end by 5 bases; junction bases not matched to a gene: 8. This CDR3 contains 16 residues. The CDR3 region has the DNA TGTGCCAGCTCACAAAGGGGGCAGCCTAATAATTCACCCCTCCACTTT. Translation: CASSQRGQPNNSPLHF.

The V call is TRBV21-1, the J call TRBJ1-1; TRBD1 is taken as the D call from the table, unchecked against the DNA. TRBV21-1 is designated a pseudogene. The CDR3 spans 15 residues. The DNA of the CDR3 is TGTGCCAGCAGCGAAAACAACAACAGAAACACTGAAGCTTTCTTT. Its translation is CASSENNNRNTEAFF.

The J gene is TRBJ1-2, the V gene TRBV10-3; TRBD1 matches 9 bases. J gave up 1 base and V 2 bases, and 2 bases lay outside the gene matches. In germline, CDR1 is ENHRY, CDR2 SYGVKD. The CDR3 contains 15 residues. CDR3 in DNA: TGTGCCATCAGTGAGGGGACAGGGATTAACTATGGCTACACCTTC. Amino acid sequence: CAISEGTGINYGYTF.

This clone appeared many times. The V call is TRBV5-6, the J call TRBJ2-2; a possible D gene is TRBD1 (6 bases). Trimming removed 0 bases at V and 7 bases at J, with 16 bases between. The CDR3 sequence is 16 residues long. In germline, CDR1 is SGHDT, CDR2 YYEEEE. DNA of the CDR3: TGTGCCAGCAGCTTGGATGTCAGGGGTTTAGGCGGGGAGCTGTTTTTT. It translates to CASSLDVRGLGGELFF.

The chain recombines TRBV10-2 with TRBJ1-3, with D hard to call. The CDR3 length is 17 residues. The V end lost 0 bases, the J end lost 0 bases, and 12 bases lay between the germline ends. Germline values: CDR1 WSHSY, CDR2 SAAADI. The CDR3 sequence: CASSESSSGSSGNTIYF. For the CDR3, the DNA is TGCGCCAGCAGTGAGTCGTCTTCCGGGAGCTCTGGAAACACCATATATTTT.

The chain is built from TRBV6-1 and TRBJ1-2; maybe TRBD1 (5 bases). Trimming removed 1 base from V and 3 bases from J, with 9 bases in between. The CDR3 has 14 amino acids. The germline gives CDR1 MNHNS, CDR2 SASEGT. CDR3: CASSEGGGHYGYTF. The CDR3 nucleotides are TGTGCCAGCAGTGAAGGGGGCGGACACTATGGCTACACCTTC.

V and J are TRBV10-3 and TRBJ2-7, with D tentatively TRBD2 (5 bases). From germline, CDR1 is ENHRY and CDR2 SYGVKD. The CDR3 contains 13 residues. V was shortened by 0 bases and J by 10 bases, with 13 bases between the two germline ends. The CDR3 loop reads CAISESGVGPQYF. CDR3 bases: TGTGCCATCAGTGAGTCGGGAGTAGGCCCCCAGTACTTC.